This TCR beta chain stems from a study of T-cell reconstitution after alpha-beta-depleted transplantation in children. Study-level findings and limits: At one year after transplant, newly produced T cells mostly accounted for T-cell counts and diversity. The study traced high day-60 TCRbeta diversity in some patients to surviving recipient T cells and thymic progenitors. Several hundred rapidly expanded clones from non-depleted graft cells reportedly supplied alpha-beta T cells about two months post-transplant.

The CDR3 loop spans 16 amino acids. The V segment lost 6 bases and the J segment 2 bases; nucleotides outside the gene matches: 6. This clonotype was recorded at least ten times. What it binds is not known. TCRbeta library preparation incorporated unique molecular identifiers. TCRdb ran MiXCR on the PCR reads and lists one entry per CDR3 protein. The sample has around 500,000 distinct CDR3 sequences, 20% to 25% seen once. Here the sequenced sample was PBMCs, mostly from graft donor cells, taken 360 days after TCRalphabeta/CD19-depleted stem cell transplant. The sequence derives from a boy under three years old who had a stem cell transplant for acute myeloid leukemia, so the T cells may come from the graft donor. This chain uses TRBV12-3 or TRBV12-4 with TRBJ2-3; TRBD2 matches 12 bases. In DNA form, the CDR3 reads TGTGCCAGCAGGTACGGGACTAGCGGGCACACAGATACGCAGTATTTT. The encoded protein is CASRYGTSGHTDTQYF.